This T cell receptor beta chain was identified during a study of beta chain features in type 1 diabetes. Investigators reverse transcribed all isolated RNA, so they sequenced expressed TCRB transcripts. Profiled with immunoSEQ multiplex PCR; TCRdb holds only in-frame clones, not every one. The table shows hundreds of thousands of clones, with roughly 16% occurring only once. Trimming took 7 bases from V and 0 from J; bases not matched to a gene: 12. The CDR3 runs 18 residues. Germline V gene data show CDR1 as MDHEN and CDR2 as SYDVKM. Markers CD45RO/CCR7/CD25/CD127/CD95/CD27 served to sort CD4+ naive, central memory, regulatory and stem cell-like memory cells.

The sequenced sample was naive CD4+ T cells from blood. The chain uses TRBV28 and TRBJ2-1; 10 bases are a match to TRBD1. The sequence was obtained from a young man in good health. CDR3 DNA sequence: TGTGCCAGCACGTTACCGTCCGGGACAGGGGACTCCTACAATGAGCAGTTCTTC. This gives the protein CASTLPSGTGDSYNEQFF.